This is a list of T cell receptor beta chains from one sample in a study of immune evolution from preneoplasia to lung adenocarcinoma. Sequencing was performed with immunoSEQ multiplex PCR; in TCRdb, only in-frame clones are kept and a portion is missing. The sample contains over 4,000 clones, 75% to 85% of which appear only once. Sequencing was carried out using FFPE adjacent normal lung tissue. These receptors were obtained from an older donor with lung adenocarcinoma. The CDR3 runs from the conserved cysteine through the conserved F or W. The order of the fields is V gene, CDR3 length, D gene, CDR3 protein. D genes are given only for firm matches.

V gene: TRBV6-5; CDR3 length: 14; D gene: -; CDR3 protein: CASHLDNPNTEAFF
V gene: TRBV19; CDR3 length: 14; D gene: -; CDR3 protein: CASSIGGRGETQYF
V gene: TRBV5-4; CDR3 length: 15; D gene: -; CDR3 protein: CASSLPGARAGELFF
V gene: TRBV7-9; CDR3 length: 13; D gene: -; CDR3 protein: CASRDTLTYEQYF
V gene: TRBV7-9; CDR3 length: 13; D gene: -; CDR3 protein: CASSTSRGAEAFF
V gene: TRBV2; CDR3 length: 12; D gene: -; CDR3 protein: CASSESVRGYTF
V gene: TRBV9; CDR3 length: 14; D gene: -; CDR3 protein: CASSAVGGSYEQYF
V gene: TRBV10-2; CDR3 length: 15; D gene: TRBD2; CDR3 protein: CASSESASGRYEQYF
V gene: TRBV11-2; CDR3 length: 13; D gene: -; CDR3 protein: CASTQSTDNEQFF
V gene: TRBV28; CDR3 length: 14; D gene: -; CDR3 protein: CASTGVGTNEKLFF
V gene: TRBV18; CDR3 length: 15; D gene: TRBD1; CDR3 protein: CASSLSDRGGAEAFF
V gene: TRBV5-6; CDR3 length: 13; D gene: -; CDR3 protein: CASSLAREREQYF
V gene: TRBV4-3; CDR3 length: 13; D gene: -; CDR3 protein: CASSQDLGGEQYF
V gene: TRBV9; CDR3 length: 13; D gene: TRBD1; CDR3 protein: CASSDGTVNEQFF
V gene: TRBV28; CDR3 length: 16; D gene: -; CDR3 protein: CASSPTGPSGANVLTF
V gene: TRBV29-1; CDR3 length: 10; D gene: -; CDR3 protein: CSGRGAEQFF
V gene: TRBV28; CDR3 length: 17; D gene: TRBD1; CDR3 protein: CATLTQSRGRGIGGYTF
V gene: TRBV27; CDR3 length: 14; D gene: TRBD1; CDR3 protein: CASSMTGGGEPQHF
V gene: TRBV15; CDR3 length: 16; D gene: TRBD2; CDR3 protein: CATSRELASGSSEQYF
V gene: TRBV15; CDR3 length: 14; D gene: -; CDR3 protein: CATSRGGGEEKLFF
V gene: TRBV2; CDR3 length: 13; D gene: -; CDR3 protein: CASEKETGNTIHF
V gene: TRBV5-6; CDR3 length: 13; D gene: -; CDR3 protein: CASSRVGWETQYF
V gene: TRBV25-1; CDR3 length: 15; D gene: -; CDR3 protein: CASSVPGHKDYEQYF
V gene: TRBV6-1; CDR3 length: 14; D gene: -; CDR3 protein: CASSEEDGEYEQYF